Listed below are T cell receptor beta chains from one sample, sequenced in a study of cytomegalovirus exposure and HLA in healthy donors. The method was immunoSEQ multiplex PCR; TCRdb's version includes in-frame clones alone and lacks a portion of them. In the table there are approximately 120,000 clones, around 84% of which are singletons. Source material: PBMCs. These receptors were collected from a woman in her 40s in good health and CMV-seronegative. Both conserved end residues are part of each CDR3. The order of the fields is CDR3 DNA, CDR3 protein, V gene, clone size, J gene, D gene. A D gene is named only where the DNA matches it firmly. Rows give clone size only sometimes, using once, few, many, or a class for an expanded clone.

CDR3nt: TGTGCCAGCAGTTCCCCCGGGACACCCCCCTACGAGCAGTACTTC
CDR3aa: CASSSPGTPPYEQYF
v_gene: TRBV27
abundance: .
j_gene: TRBJ2-7
d_gene: .

CDR3nt: TGTGCCAGTTACAGGGCGCCCTACGAGCAGTACTTC
CDR3aa: CASYRAPYEQYF
v_gene: TRBV21-1
abundance: few
j_gene: TRBJ2-7
d_gene: .

CDR3nt: TGTGCCAGCAGTTACTCGGGCACGGCGTCGGGCTACACCTTC
CDR3aa: CASSYSGTASGYTF
v_gene: TRBV6-5
abundance: .
j_gene: TRBJ1-2
d_gene: .

CDR3nt: TGTGCCAGCAGCCCGACAGGGGGCACGTCAGATACGCAGTATTTT
CDR3aa: CASSPTGGTSDTQYF
v_gene: TRBV6-5
abundance: .
j_gene: TRBJ2-3
d_gene: TRBD1

CDR3nt: TGTGCCAGCAGCAAAGGGGGGCGGGAGGGCCCCGCCAGCTCCTACAATGAGCAGTTCTTC
CDR3aa: CASSKGGREGPASSYNEQFF
v_gene: TRBV21-1
abundance: .
j_gene: TRBJ2-1
d_gene: .

CDR3nt: TGTGCCACCAGCAGAGGCGAACCGACCTACAATGAGCAGTTCTTC
CDR3aa: CATSRGEPTYNEQFF
v_gene: TRBV15
abundance: .
j_gene: TRBJ2-1
d_gene: .

CDR3nt: TGTTCCAGCAGCTCGCGGGACTCCGCAACTAATGAAAAACTGTTTTTT
CDR3aa: CSSSSRDSATNEKLFF
v_gene: TRBV7-9
abundance: once
j_gene: TRBJ1-4
d_gene: .

CDR3nt: TGTGCCAGCAGTGAAACGGGACAGGCGGGCTACGAGCAGTACTTC
CDR3aa: CASSETGQAGYEQYF
v_gene: TRBV2
abundance: .
j_gene: TRBJ2-7
d_gene: TRBD1

CDR3nt: TGTGCCAGCGAACAGGGGGCGCGCCCCTACGAGCAGTACTTC
CDR3aa: CASEQGARPYEQYF
v_gene: TRBV28
abundance: many
j_gene: TRBJ2-7
d_gene: TRBD1

CDR3nt: TGTGCCAGCAGCTTAACCAGGGGGCAGGACAATGAGCAGTTCTTC
CDR3aa: CASSLTRGQDNEQFF
v_gene: TRBV7-9
abundance: .
j_gene: TRBJ2-1
d_gene: TRBD1

CDR3nt: TGTGCCAGCAGCGTAGGTCAGGCCACAGATACGCAGTATTTT
CDR3aa: CASSVGQATDTQYF
v_gene: TRBV9
abundance: .
j_gene: TRBJ2-3
d_gene: .

CDR3nt: TGTGCCAGCAGCCTATTAATGGACACTGAAGCTTTCTTT
CDR3aa: CASSLLMDTEAFF
v_gene: TRBV2
abundance: .
j_gene: TRBJ1-1
d_gene: .

CDR3nt: TGTGCCAGCAGTCTACAGGGCGGATACGAGCAGTACTTC
CDR3aa: CASSLQGGYEQYF
v_gene: TRBV28
abundance: .
j_gene: TRBJ2-7
d_gene: .

CDR3nt: TGTGCCAGCAGCGCCGTAGACGGGAATCAGCCCCAGCATTTT
CDR3aa: CASSAVDGNQPQHF
v_gene: TRBV7-9
abundance: .
j_gene: TRBJ1-5
d_gene: .

CDR3nt: TGCAGCGTACCCGGGACAGCTTATGGCTACACCTTC
CDR3aa: CSVPGTAYGYTF
v_gene: TRBV29-1
abundance: .
j_gene: TRBJ1-2
d_gene: TRBD1

CDR3nt: TGTGCCAGCAGTTTGAGGGAGACCCAGTACTTC
CDR3aa: CASSLRETQYF
v_gene: TRBV6-5
abundance: .
j_gene: TRBJ2-5
d_gene: .

CDR3nt: TGTGCCAGCAGCTTGACAGTAGACACTGAAGCTTTCTTT
CDR3aa: CASSLTVDTEAFF
v_gene: TRBV11-3
abundance: few
j_gene: TRBJ1-1
d_gene: .

CDR3nt: TGTGCCAGCAGCGGGGCGGGTTCTTCCTACAATGAGCAGTTCTTC
CDR3aa: CASSGAGSSYNEQFF
v_gene: TRBV9
abundance: once
j_gene: TRBJ2-1
d_gene: .